Sequencing of this TCR beta chain was carried out in a study of cytomegalovirus exposure and HLA in healthy donors (TCRdb year 2017). Study-level background: An earlier analysis of approximately 640 of the donors reported roughly 300 Gb of sequence data and about 100 million unique TCR beta sequences from about 179 million T cells. About 330 gigabases of sequencing data and 75 million to 85 million unique TCR sequences made up an early release that covered over 550 HLA-typed donors. Of the 300 to 500 genotyped donors, approximately 80% were placed in the genetic ancestry cluster associated with self-reported Caucasian donors. The study aimed to test whether signatures of past pathogen exposure could be identified by cataloging public T cell receptors. The study used immunosequencing to profile the T cell repertoires of about 670 subjects and linked those repertoires to cytomegalovirus serostatus. Along with the approximately 700-subject first cohort, a separate validation cohort of over a hundred different subjects was used. The study combined high-throughput TCR immunosequencing, statistical association of individual TCRs with disease status, and machine learning to predict cytomegalovirus infection status. A later analysis re-analyzed previously published TCR beta repertoires from hundreds of donors and added high-resolution HLA genotyping to study TCR occurrence patterns. Rather than using new phenotypic data, the later analysis identified candidate immune exposures from TCR beta sequences and from how often those sequences occurred across donors. In an earlier analysis of about 590 of the donors, high-throughput TCR beta sequencing was used to judge whether each TCR beta V gene segment behaved as functional or pseudogenic. Donor age, sex, ethnicity and CMV serostatus were collected together with the repertoire data. Genome-wide SNP genotypes for about 65% of the roughly 670 donors were used in a later genetic analysis, which treated that subset as a discovery cohort. Every discovery cohort repertoire had been produced on one sequencing platform. Both class I and class II loci were covered by HLA typing, at four-digit resolution. The number of donors typed differed by locus, with about 629-640 for A, B, C, DRB1 and DQB1, roughly 520 for DQA1, some 570 for DPA1, and around 450 for DPB1. Because of strong linkage in the cohort, 5 or 6 DR-DQ haplotypes were treated as single units for association and clustering. Among roughly 400 genotyped donors of the cohort, an average of around 240,000 unique TCR beta nucleotide sequences was sequenced per donor, of which roughly 17% were non-productive. The investigation overall reported the following: An earlier analysis of approximately 600 of the donors showed that most TCR beta V segments appeared in productive rearrangements either about 90% or about 30% of the time, which broadly matched IMGT annotations. Linkage disequilibrium might explain the correlated functional status among segregating V segments, but an unknown experimental factor could not be excluded. According to a later analysis, most CMV-associated TCR beta chains appeared to be HLA-restricted, and the HLA associations seemed to be driven largely by CMV exposure. A further reported finding was that TCR beta sequences accurately predicted the HLA-A and HLA-B alleles for most subjects in the first cohort. Because the 87-base-pair reads could not distinguish some IMGT-functional V segments, including TRBV6-2 and TRBV6-3, those segments were excluded. Cytomegalovirus status was reported to be diagnosed by the classifier with high specificity and sensitivity in both the original and validation cohorts. A cluster of highly shared sequence variants was judged likely to represent a technical artifact of the sequencing pipeline. Because HLA typing was missing for some donors at each locus, association tests included only the typed subset. Immune exposure information for the cohort was limited to CMV serostatus. When HLA alleles, especially DR and DQ, strongly co-occurred, attributing TCR associations to individual alleles was difficult. Over 15 rarely observed V segments, including chromosome 9 orphons, were excluded from the earlier analysis of almost 600 of the donors because counts were too low. V-gene and J-gene trimming of TCR beta chains was associated with a missense DCLRE1C variant in a later genetic analysis, and the association was replicated in an independent cohort. The authors suggested that the approach could potentially be generalized to other disease states and immunological phenotypes. In vitro tests confirmed that a few of the cytomegalovirus-associated TCR beta chains recognize cytomegalovirus antigens. Most TCR sequences were observed very rarely across donors, whereas some public TCRs were present in many individuals. A total of some 180 TCR beta chains were listed by the study as associated with cytomegalovirus. Roughly uniform sequencing depth across donors was assumed in presence/absence analyses, although this assumption may not hold. According to a later genetic analysis, donors in an Asian-associated ancestry cluster had fewer N-insertions in productive TCRs than the approximately 700-donor mean. A later analysis found that TCR association rates varied across HLA loci, with DRB1 alleles showing the most associated TCRs and HLA-C alleles the fewest. In a later analysis, over 15,000 TCR beta sequences were associated with specific HLA alleles at a false discovery rate of 0.05. Several of the top co-occurrence clusters appeared to be linked to parvovirus B19, influenza, CMV and Epstein-Barr virus, according to a later analysis. In this cohort, only TCR beta chains were sequenced, and detectable features were limited by the absence of alpha or paired-chain data. In a later analysis, HLA-associated TCR beta chains showed more clonal expansion and lower generation probabilities than non-associated chains that were equally common.

V and J are trimmed by 3 bases and 1 base, and the gene matches miss 15 bases of the junction. Taken from cysteine to phenylalanine, the CDR3 has 20 residues. Kept here is only the CDR3 DNA, which spans 60 bases and is read in frame from base 1. CDR1 and CDR2, per the germline V gene, are SGDLS and YYNGEE. The cohort consisted of 650 to 700 healthy bone marrow donors. At the time of sampling, all cohort members were nominally healthy, though unrecorded immune exposures were likely present. The donor was CMV seropositive and belonged to the group of some 290 seropositive cohort members. A peripheral blood sample was collected from each donor, and TCR beta sequencing was performed on peripheral blood mononuclear cells. Genomic DNA was extracted from the blood cell samples with the Qiagen DNeasy Blood Extraction Kit. Receptor amplification or capture employed the immunoSEQ multiplex PCR assay. A mixture of 60 forward primers for TCR Vbeta segments and 13 reverse primers for TCR Jbeta segments was used in the multiplex PCR. The CDR3 region of rearranged TCR beta genes was amplified from genomic DNA with a multiplex PCR assay. Amplified TCR beta libraries were sequenced as 87-base-pair reads on the Illumina HiSeq System. Processing in the source paper ran as follows. A later analysis tallied 70 million to 100 million unique TCR beta chains across the 550 to 850 repertoires, and 10 million to 11 million of those chains were shared by two or more donors. A nearest-neighbor algorithm error-corrected the raw reads and collapsed the reads into unique sequences, merging closely related sequences to remove PCR and sequencing errors. V, D and J gene segments were assigned by aligning CDR3 sequences to IMGT reference sequences. For a sequence to be retained, at least a six-nucleotide match to both a V gene segment and a J gene segment was required. A rearrangement was called productive if the CDR3 had no stop codons and remained in frame with V and J, and every other rearrangement was called non-productive. Following IMGT convention, CDR3 was defined as the stretch from the second conserved V-encoded cysteine up to the conserved J-encoded phenylalanine. The earlier analysis of about 560 of the donors excluded any sequence lacking an unambiguous match to a single V gene segment. In an earlier analysis of 500 to 750 of the donors, V segments were called functional above 56.7% productive rearrangements and were called segregating when the between-donor standard deviation exceeded 5%. A statistical classification framework was built to diagnose cytomegalovirus status from the catalog of TCR beta chain sequences. In a later analysis, TCR nucleotide sequences were compared against IMGT/GENE-DB human TR gene sequences so that V and J genes could be assigned. The TCRdist pipeline was used in a later analysis to assign CDR3 sequences and most-parsimonious VDJ recombination scenarios. In a later analysis, each TCR beta chain was defined by its CDR3 amino acid sequence together with its V-gene family, and reads without a unique V-gene family were excluded. As a way to deal with suspected cross-contamination and a sequencing artifact, a later analysis dropped hundreds of nucleotide sequences that were highly shared and had low generation probability. In a later analysis, a clonal expansion index for each public chain was calculated from normalized within-repertoire ranks of inferred template counts. A later analysis computed generation probabilities with a VDJ recombination model fitted to out-of-frame rearrangements, and checked the results against IGoR. A later analysis scored TCR-TCR, TCR-HLA and TCR-CMV co-occurrence with hypergeometric tests, applying a repertoire-size bias correction to TCR pairs. A later analysis estimated false discovery rates by permuting HLA or CMV assignments 20 times. A later analysis grouped co-occurring TCRs with DBSCAN, adding TCRdist sequence similarity when clustering within HLA-allele-positive subsets. Repertoires with fewer than 30,000 or more than 120,000 public chains, plus five repertoires with anomalous nucleotide sharing, were excluded from co-occurrence clustering. As stored in TCRdb, this immuneACCESS dataset retains in-frame rearrangements with V and J assigned. A fraction of the clones does not appear; measured against another copy, unresolved V genes explain less than half of the discrepancy, and the remainder lacks a known reason. V, J and clone size are those of that table, while D and trimming were read from the DNA. The sample table shows some 130,000 clones, and around 83% are seen once. In total, the top ten clones hold about 8.1% of the sample.

Notes on this clone: Its recognized antigen is unknown. It has no much larger one-base neighbor in the sample; base qualities were not kept.

The TCR originated in a woman aged 45-59 years in good health and CMV-seropositive. The V and J segments used are TRBV9 and TRBJ2-1; 11 nucleotides in the junction match TRBD2. The sample consisted of PBMCs. The CDR3 region has the sequence CASSESSGTSGGGSYNEQFF. The sequence in DNA is TGTGCCAGCAGCGAGTCGTCCGGGACTAGCGGCGGAGGGTCCTACAATGAGCAGTTCTTC.